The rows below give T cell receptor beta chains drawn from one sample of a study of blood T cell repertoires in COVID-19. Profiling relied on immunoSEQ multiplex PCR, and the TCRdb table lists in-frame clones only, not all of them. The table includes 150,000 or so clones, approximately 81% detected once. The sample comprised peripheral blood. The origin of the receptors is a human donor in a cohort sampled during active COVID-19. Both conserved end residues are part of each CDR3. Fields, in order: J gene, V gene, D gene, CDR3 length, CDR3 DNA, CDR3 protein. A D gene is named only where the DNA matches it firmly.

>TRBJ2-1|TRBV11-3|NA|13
TGTGCCAGCAGGACCAGGGTCTACAATGAGCAGTTCTTC
CASRTRVYNEQFF
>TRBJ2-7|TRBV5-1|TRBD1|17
TGCGCCAGCAGCTTGGCGACAGGGGGTCTGGACTCCTACGAGCAGTACTTC
CASSLATGGLDSYEQYF
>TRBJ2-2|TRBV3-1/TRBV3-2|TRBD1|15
TGTGCCAGCAGTTACGACAGGGCGAACACCGGGGAGCTGTTTTTT
CASSYDRANTGELFF
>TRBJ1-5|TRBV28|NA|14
TGTGCCAGCAATTTCAGGGGCAGCAATCAGCCCCAGCATTTT
CASNFRGSNQPQHF
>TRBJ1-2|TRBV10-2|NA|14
TGCGCCAGCAGTGAGGGGGGCCTACACTATGGCTACACCTTC
CASSEGGLHYGYTF
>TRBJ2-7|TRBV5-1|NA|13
TGCGCCAGCAGCTTAAACAGGGCGTACGAGCAGTACTTC
CASSLNRAYEQYF
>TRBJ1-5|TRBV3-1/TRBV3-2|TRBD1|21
TGTGCCAGCAGCCCCCGGGACAGGGAAACCCGCCTCCCTTATAGCAATCAGCCCCAGCATTTT
CASSPRDRETRLPYSNQPQHF
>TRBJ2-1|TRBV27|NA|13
TGTGCCAGCAGTTTATCGCCTAGCAATGAGCAGTTCTTC
CASSLSPSNEQFF
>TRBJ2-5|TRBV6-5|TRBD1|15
TGTGCCAGCAGTTACGGACAGGGGAATGAAGAGACCCAGTACTTC
CASSYGQGNEETQYF
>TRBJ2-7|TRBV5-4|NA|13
TGTGCCAGCAGCTTGGAGAGACGGGACGAGCAGTACTTC
CASSLERRDEQYF
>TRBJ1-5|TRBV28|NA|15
TGTGCCAGCAGTTTAATGGGGGCAGGCAATCAGCCCCAGCATTTT
CASSLMGAGNQPQHF